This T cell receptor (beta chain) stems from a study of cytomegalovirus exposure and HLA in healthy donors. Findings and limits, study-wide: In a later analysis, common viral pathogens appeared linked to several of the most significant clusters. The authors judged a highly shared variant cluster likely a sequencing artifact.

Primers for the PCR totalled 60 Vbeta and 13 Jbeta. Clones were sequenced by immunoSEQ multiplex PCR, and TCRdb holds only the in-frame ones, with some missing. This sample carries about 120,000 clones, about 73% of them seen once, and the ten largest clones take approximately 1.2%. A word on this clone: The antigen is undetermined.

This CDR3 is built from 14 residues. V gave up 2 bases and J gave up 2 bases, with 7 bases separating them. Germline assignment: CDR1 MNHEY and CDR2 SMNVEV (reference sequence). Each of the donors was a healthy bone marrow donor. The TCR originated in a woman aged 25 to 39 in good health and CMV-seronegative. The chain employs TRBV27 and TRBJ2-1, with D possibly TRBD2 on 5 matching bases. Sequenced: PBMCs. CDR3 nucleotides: TGTGCCAGCAGTTTAGAGCGGACCTACAATGAGCAGTTCTTC. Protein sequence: CASSLERTYNEQFF.